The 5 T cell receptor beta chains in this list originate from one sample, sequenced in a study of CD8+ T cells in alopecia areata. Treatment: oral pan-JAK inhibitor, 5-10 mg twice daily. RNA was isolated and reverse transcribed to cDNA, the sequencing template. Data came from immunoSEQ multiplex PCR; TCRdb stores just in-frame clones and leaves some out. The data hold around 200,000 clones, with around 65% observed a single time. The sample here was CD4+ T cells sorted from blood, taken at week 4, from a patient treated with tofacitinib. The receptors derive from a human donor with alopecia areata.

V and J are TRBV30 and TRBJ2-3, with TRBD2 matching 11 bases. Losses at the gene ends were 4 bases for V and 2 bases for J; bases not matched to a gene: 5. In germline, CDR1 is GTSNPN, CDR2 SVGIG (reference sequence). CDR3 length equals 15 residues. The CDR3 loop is CAWTSGLAVTDTQYF. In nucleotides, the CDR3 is TGTGCCTGGACCTCGGGACTAGCGGTCACAGATACGCAGTATTTT.

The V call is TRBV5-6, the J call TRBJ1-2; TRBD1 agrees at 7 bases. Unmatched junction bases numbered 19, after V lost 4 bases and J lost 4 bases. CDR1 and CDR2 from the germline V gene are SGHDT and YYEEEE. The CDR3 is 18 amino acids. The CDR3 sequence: CASSPDPGQARKGYGYTF. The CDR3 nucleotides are TGTGCCAGCAGCCCCGACCCTGGACAGGCGCGAAAAGGCTATGGCTACACCTTC. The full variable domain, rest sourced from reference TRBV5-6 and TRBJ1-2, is DAGVTQSPTHLIKTRGQQVTLRCSPKSGHDTVSWYQQALGQGPQFIFQYYEEEERQRGNFPDRFSGHQFPNYSSELNVNALLLGDSALYLCASSPDPGQARKGYGYTFGSGTRLTVV.

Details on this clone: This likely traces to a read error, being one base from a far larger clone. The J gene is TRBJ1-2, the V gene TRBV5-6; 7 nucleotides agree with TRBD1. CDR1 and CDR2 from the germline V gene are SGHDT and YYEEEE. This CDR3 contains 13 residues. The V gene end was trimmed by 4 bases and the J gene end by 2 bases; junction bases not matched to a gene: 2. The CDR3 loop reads CASSAGQNYGYTF. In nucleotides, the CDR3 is TGTGCCAGCAGCGCGGGACAGAACTATGGCTACACCTTC.

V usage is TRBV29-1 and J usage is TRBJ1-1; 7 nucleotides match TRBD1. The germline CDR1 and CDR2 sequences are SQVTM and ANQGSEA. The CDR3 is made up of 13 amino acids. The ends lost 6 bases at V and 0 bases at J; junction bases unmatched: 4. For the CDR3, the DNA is TGCAGCGTCGGACAGGTTTTGAACACTGAAGCTTTCTTT. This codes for CSVGQVLNTEAFF.

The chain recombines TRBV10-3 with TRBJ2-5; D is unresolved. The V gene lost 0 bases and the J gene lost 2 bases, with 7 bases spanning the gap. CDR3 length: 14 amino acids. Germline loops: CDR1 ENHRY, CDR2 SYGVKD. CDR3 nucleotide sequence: TGTGCCATCAGTGAGTCTTTGAGTCAAGAGACCCAGTACTTC. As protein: CAISESLSQETQYF.